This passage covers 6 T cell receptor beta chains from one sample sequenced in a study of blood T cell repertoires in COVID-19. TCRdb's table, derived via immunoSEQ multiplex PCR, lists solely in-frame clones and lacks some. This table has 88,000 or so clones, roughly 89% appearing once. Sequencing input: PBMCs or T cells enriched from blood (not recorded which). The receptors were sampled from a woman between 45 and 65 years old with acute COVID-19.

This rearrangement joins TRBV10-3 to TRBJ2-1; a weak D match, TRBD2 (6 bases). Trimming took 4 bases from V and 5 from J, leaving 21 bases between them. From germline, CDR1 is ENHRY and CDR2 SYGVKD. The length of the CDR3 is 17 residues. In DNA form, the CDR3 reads TGTGCCATCAGTGGCCCGGGGATTGGGACGGGAGACAATGAGCAGTTCTTC. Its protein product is CAISGPGIGTGDNEQFF.

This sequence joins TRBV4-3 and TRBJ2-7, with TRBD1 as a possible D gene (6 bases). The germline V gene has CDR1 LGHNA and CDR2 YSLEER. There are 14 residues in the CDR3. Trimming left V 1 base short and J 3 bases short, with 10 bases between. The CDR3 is CASSQVQGLYEQYF. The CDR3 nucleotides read TGCGCCAGCAGCCAAGTACAGGGCCTCTACGAGCAGTACTTC.

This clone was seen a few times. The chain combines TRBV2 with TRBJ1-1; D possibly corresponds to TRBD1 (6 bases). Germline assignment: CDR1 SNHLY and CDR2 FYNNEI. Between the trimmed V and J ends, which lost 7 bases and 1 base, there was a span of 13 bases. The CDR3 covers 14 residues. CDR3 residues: CASTPGGPNTEAFF. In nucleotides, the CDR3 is TGTGCCAGCACCCCCGGGGGGCCGAACACTGAAGCTTTCTTT.

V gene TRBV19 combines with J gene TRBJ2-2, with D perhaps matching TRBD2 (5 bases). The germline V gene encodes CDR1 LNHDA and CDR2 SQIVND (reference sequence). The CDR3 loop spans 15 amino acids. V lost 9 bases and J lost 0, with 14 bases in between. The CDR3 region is CASGVEGSNTGELFF. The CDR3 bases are TGTGCCAGCGGCGTCGAGGGATCGAACACCGGGGAGCTGTTTTTT.

CDR3 sequence reads: CATSTRTNYGYTF. The CDR3 DNA reads as TGTGCCACTTCGACACGAACAAACTATGGCTACACCTTC. The rearrangement links TRBV24-1 to TRBJ1-2; D ambiguous. The V end lost 10 bases, the J end lost 2 bases, and 13 bases lay between the germline ends. The CDR3 is 13 amino acids. The germline gives CDR1 KGHDR, CDR2 SFDVKD.

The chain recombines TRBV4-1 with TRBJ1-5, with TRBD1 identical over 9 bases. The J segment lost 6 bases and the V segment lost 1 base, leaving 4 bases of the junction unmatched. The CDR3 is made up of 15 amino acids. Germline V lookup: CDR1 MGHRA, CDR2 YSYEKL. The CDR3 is CASSQGTGEVQPQHF. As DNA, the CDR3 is TGCGCCAGCAGCCAAGGGACAGGGGAGGTTCAGCCCCAGCATTTT.